The sequence of this T cell receptor beta chain was determined in a study of blood T cell repertoires in COVID-19. Cohort 3 recovered donors had two negative PCRs, clearance, or symptom resolution. The germline gives CDR1 DFQATT, CDR2 SNEGSKA (reference sequence). V was pared by 0 bases and J by 7 bases, with 7 bases between. The CDR3 runs to 11 residues. In the original workflow: Reference gene primer amplification in the assay estimated nucleated cell counts. Repertoires were generated with immunoSEQ multiplex PCR, while TCRdb's copy carries only in-frame clones and drops some. The D gene and trimming were derived from the DNA, and the V and J assignments and clone size from that table. The sample consists of roughly 180,000 clones, approximately 81% of them appearing once.

J is TRBJ2-7 and V is TRBV20-1, with unresolved D. The sample taken for sequencing was PBMCs or T cells enriched from blood (not recorded which). The receptor comes from a man aged 55 to 70 who had recovered from COVID-19. The CDR3 DNA sequence: TGCAGTGCTAGAGATACGACAGAGCAGTACTTC. It is translated as CSARDTTEQYF.